The rows below give T cell receptor beta chains drawn from one sample of a study of cytomegalovirus exposure and HLA in healthy donors. The protocol was immunoSEQ multiplex PCR, while the TCRdb copy is restricted to in-frame clones and leaves out a portion. The sample consists of 130,000 or so clones, about three quarters of them appearing once. Sequences were obtained from PBMCs. All receptors derive from a woman between 35 and 50 years old in good health and CMV-seronegative. The CDR3 runs from the conserved cysteine through the conserved F or W. D genes are given only for firm matches. For some rows the clone size is stated as once, few or many, or as a class when expanded; others skip it.

>TRBD2|TRBJ2-7|once|TRBV11-2
TGTGCCAGCAGCTTAAATTCAGGCGGGAGTGGGTACGAGCAGTACTTC
CASSLNSGGSGYEQYF
>-|TRBJ2-3|-|TRBV2
TGTGCCAGCAGCCCCCTATCTGGAGCGGGCGGGGCAGATACGCAGTATTTT
CASSPLSGAGGADTQYF
>-|TRBJ2-1|-|TRBV10-1
TGCGCCAGCAGTGAGGCTAGAGGTGAGCAGTTCTTC
CASSEARGEQFF
>-|TRBJ2-3|-|TRBV5-8
TGTGCCAGCAGCTTGGGGACAAATAGAGGAGATACGCAGTATTTT
CASSLGTNRGDTQYF
>-|TRBJ2-7|-|TRBV6-5
TGTGCCAGCAGTGGTGGTGCGGGTACCTCCTACGAGCAGTACTTC
CASSGGAGTSYEQYF
>-|TRBJ1-1|-|TRBV6-1
TGTGCCAGCAGTGAAGGGAGCATGAACACTGAAGCTTTCTTT
CASSEGSMNTEAFF
>-|TRBJ1-5|-|TRBV6-5
TGTGCCAGCGGAGGTCCGGGCAATCAGCCCCAGCATTTT
CASGGPGNQPQHF
>TRBD2|TRBJ2-7|once|TRBV28
TGTGCCAGCAGGGAGAGCGGGAAGACTTACGAGCAGTACTTC
CASRESGKTYEQYF
>TRBD1|TRBJ1-3|-|TRBV25-1
TGTGCCAGCAGTGGTGACAGGGGCGGAACTGGAAACACCATATATTTT
CASSGDRGGTGNTIYF
>TRBD2|TRBJ2-3|-|TRBV4-1
TGCGCCAGCAGCCGGGCTAGCGGGAGTTCAGATACGCAGTATTTT
CASSRASGSSDTQYF
>-|TRBJ2-7|-|TRBV4-3
TGCGCCAGCAGCCCCACCGCTGATTGGACTGGGAAAAACTACGAGCAGTACTTC
CASSPTADWTGKNYEQYF
>TRBD1|TRBJ1-4|-|TRBV18
TGTGCCAGCTCAAACAGGGGGATGGATGAAAAACTGTTTTTT
CASSNRGMDEKLFF
>TRBD2|TRBJ2-7|-|TRBV28
TGTGCCAGCAGTTTACTGGATCGGGGGGGCAACGAGCAGTACTTC
CASSLLDRGGNEQYF
>-|TRBJ2-7|-|TRBV11-3
TGTGCCAGCAGCTTGGGGGGAAGATACGAGCAGTACTTC
CASSLGGRYEQYF
>TRBD1|TRBJ1-2|-|TRBV9
TGTGCCAGCAACCCTCGACAGGGGGCGGGAGGCTACACCTTC
CASNPRQGAGGYTF
>-|TRBJ1-4|-|TRBV6-1
TGTGCCAGCAGAGCCAGGTTCACTAATGAAAAACTGTTTTTT
CASRARFTNEKLFF
>-|TRBJ1-1|few|TRBV19
TGTGCCAGTAGTCATTGGGGCAACACTGAAGCTTTCTTT
CASSHWGNTEAFF
>-|TRBJ2-1|few|TRBV9
TGTGCCAGCAGCGTAGAGGGTAGCGGTTACAATGAGCAGTTCTTC
CASSVEGSGYNEQFF
>TRBD2|TRBJ2-1|few|TRBV6-5
TGTGCCAGCAGTTACGCCGGGACTAGCGGGAAGGCTGAGCAGTTCTTC
CASSYAGTSGKAEQFF
>TRBD1|TRBJ2-5|few|TRBV5-6
TGTGCCAGCAGCTTTGGACAGGGGGTATGGGCCCAGTACTTC
CASSFGQGVWAQYF
>-|TRBJ1-2|-|TRBV5-1
TGCGCCAGCAGCTTGGACGCTATGGGCTACACCTTC
CASSLDAMGYTF
>TRBD2|TRBJ2-7|-|TRBV28
TGTGCCAGCAGTTCCGGGACTAGCGGGTCGGGGGAGCAGTACTTC
CASSSGTSGSGEQYF
>-|TRBJ1-5|-|TRBV23-1
TGCGCCAGCAGTCAATCGGTCTTAGGGGCCACCAATCAGCCCCAGCATTTT
CASSQSVLGATNQPQHF
>TRBD1|TRBJ2-1|-|TRBV11-2
TGTGCCAGCAGCGCACAGGGGGCCCACAATGAGCAGTTCTTC
CASSAQGAHNEQFF
>TRBD1|TRBJ2-3|-|TRBV28
TGTGCCAGCAGGGGCGACAGGGGGCAGGATACGCAGTATTTT
CASRGDRGQDTQYF
>TRBD2|TRBJ2-2|-|TRBV15
TGTGCCACCAGCAGGTCGGGGGGCGGGGAGCTGTTTTTT
CATSRSGGGELFF
>TRBD1|TRBJ2-7|once|TRBV29-1
TGCAGCGTTGAAACAGGGGGCCCCTACGAGCAGTACTTC
CSVETGGPYEQYF
>-|TRBJ1-2|few|TRBV7-2
TGTGCCAGCAGCTTACCAGGGCCCTATGGCTACACCTTC
CASSLPGPYGYTF
>-|TRBJ2-7|-|TRBV2
TGTGCCAGCAGTGAAGACGGGACATCGTCCTACGAGCAGTACTTC
CASSEDGTSSYEQYF
>TRBD1|TRBJ2-3|-|TRBV5-1
TGCGCCAGCAGCGGACAGGGGTTCACAGATACGCAGTATTTT
CASSGQGFTDTQYF
>TRBD2|TRBJ2-7|-|TRBV7-2
TGTGCCAGCAGCTTCGGGGGGGAGCAGTACTTC
CASSFGGEQYF
>-|TRBJ2-6|-|TRBV19
TGTGCCAGTAGTATGGGTGAGGGCTCTGGGGCCAACGTCCTGACTTTC
CASSMGEGSGANVLTF
>-|TRBJ2-6|few|TRBV28
TGTGCCAGCAGTTTATCCGAGGAGGGGGCCAACGTCCTGACTTTC
CASSLSEEGANVLTF
>-|TRBJ2-6|-|TRBV28
TGTGCCAGCAGTTTCGGGGCGGGATCTGGGGCCAACGTCCTGACTTTC
CASSFGAGSGANVLTF
>-|TRBJ2-7|-|TRBV28
TGTGCCAGCAGTTTAACGGGTACCAGTTACGAGCAGTACTTC
CASSLTGTSYEQYF
>TRBD1|TRBJ1-1|-|TRBV7-9
TGTTCCAGCAGCTTAGGAGGGACAGGGGCTGAAGCTTTCTTT
CSSSLGGTGAEAFF
>TRBD1|TRBJ2-7|few|TRBV29-1
TGCAGCACTAGTGGGACAGGGGTTTACGAGCAGTACTTC
CSTSGTGVYEQYF
>-|TRBJ2-4|-|TRBV5-4
TGTGCCAGCAGCGACGGACTAGCCAAAAACATTCAGTACTTC
CASSDGLAKNIQYF
>-|TRBJ1-6|-|TRBV10-3
TGTGCCATCAGACAGGGTACGAATTCACCCCTCCACTTT
CAIRQGTNSPLHF
>TRBD2|TRBJ2-3|-|TRBV15
TGTGCCACCAGCAGAGTAATCCCTAGCGGGGTGGGCACAGATACGCAGTATTTT
CATSRVIPSGVGTDTQYF
>TRBD1|TRBJ2-7|-|TRBV19
TGTGCCAGTACCACCGGGACAGGGAACTCCTACGAGCAGTACTTC
CASTTGTGNSYEQYF
>TRBD2|TRBJ2-7|-|TRBV5-1
TGCGCCAGCAGCTTAAGACTAGCGGGAACTAACGAGCAGTACTTC
CASSLRLAGTNEQYF
>TRBD1|TRBJ2-3|-|TRBV27
TGTGCCAGCAACCGCCTAACAGGGGGCGCGGGCACAGATACGCAGTATTTT
CASNRLTGGAGTDTQYF
>-|TRBJ2-6|-|TRBV5-5
TGTGCCAGCAGCTTGGGGCTGCCTGGGGCCAACGTCCTGACTTTC
CASSLGLPGANVLTF
>-|TRBJ1-5|-|TRBV6-5
TGTGCCAGCAGTTACGGGGCGGAGCAGCCCCAGCATTTT
CASSYGAEQPQHF
>-|TRBJ2-3|-|TRBV5-1
TGCGCCAGCAGCCTGGGACTGGACTCCACAGATACGCAGTATTTT
CASSLGLDSTDTQYF
>TRBD2|TRBJ2-2|-|TRBV19
TGTGCCAGTCAAACTAGCGGGACTCTAACCGGGGAGCTGTTTTTT
CASQTSGTLTGELFF
>-|TRBJ1-2|-|TRBV6-5
TGTGCCAGCAGTCCAGGGGACACTAACTATGGCTACACCTTC
CASSPGDTNYGYTF
>TRBD1|TRBJ1-1|-|TRBV7-9
TGTGCCAGCAGCTTAGCGTTCGACAGGGTGAACACTGAAGCTTTCTTT
CASSLAFDRVNTEAFF
>-|TRBJ1-5|-|TRBV28
TGTGCCAGCACAGGGATAATCGGCAATCAGCCCCAGCATTTT
CASTGIIGNQPQHF
>-|TRBJ1-6|-|TRBV11-2
TGTGCCAGCAGCTTAACCCCCGGGTATAATTCACCCCTCCACTTT
CASSLTPGYNSPLHF
>-|TRBJ2-2|-|TRBV5-1
TGCGCCAGCAGCTTGGCCGGGGACACCGGGGAGCTGTTTTTT
CASSLAGDTGELFF
>-|TRBJ1-5|-|TRBV18
TGTGCCAGCTCACCACTGGGGGCTGGCCAGCCCCAGCATTTT
CASSPLGAGQPQHF
>-|TRBJ1-4|-|TRBV27
TGTGCCAGCAGTTTAATGGGGGCTGATGAAAAACTGTTTTTT
CASSLMGADEKLFF
>TRBD2|TRBJ2-1|-|TRBV5-1
TGCGCCAGCAGCTTGAGTTCTAGCGGGAGGGCCGATGAGCAGTTCTTC
CASSLSSSGRADEQFF